The rows below give T cell receptor beta chains drawn from one sample of a study of blood T cell repertoires in COVID-19. Sequencing used immunoSEQ multiplex PCR; TCRdb keeps in-frame clones, though not all of them. This sample carries 89,000 or so clones, more than 75% of them seen once, and the ten largest clones take about 7.8%. Input material: peripheral blood. Receptors were obtained from a man aged 45-65 years with active COVID-19. Both conserved end residues are part of each CDR3. D genes are given only for firm matches. Clone size, where shown, is once, few, many, or a class for clones that have expanded.

D,J,size,V,DNA,CDR3
.,TRBJ1-1,.,TRBV6-5,TGTGCCAGCCGACCCCCCGGCAGGGTGGACGCTGAAGCTTTCTTT,CASRPPGRVDAEAFF
.,TRBJ2-1,.,TRBV13,TGTGCCAGCAGCTTAGAGAGGCCTCCGACGCACAATGAGCAGTTCTTC,CASSLERPPTHNEQFF
.,TRBJ2-5,.,TRBV12-5,TGTGCTAGTGGTGAGGACACGAGAGAGACCCAGTACTTC,CASGEDTRETQYF
TRBD1,TRBJ2-5,.,TRBV5-1,TGCGCCAGCAGCTTGGGTGGGACAGGCCAGGAGAAGACCCAGTACTTC,CASSLGGTGQEKTQYF
.,TRBJ1-2,once,TRBV30,TGTGCCTGGAGTAGCCGGTATGGCTACACCTTC,CAWSSRYGYTF
.,TRBJ2-5,.,TRBV9,TGTGCCAGCAGCATCCCGGGGTCCGGGGAGACCCAGTACTTC,CASSIPGSGETQYF
.,TRBJ2-1,once,TRBV19,TGTGCCAGTAGTATGGGTTTTTCCGGGACAACGCAGTTCTTC,CASSMGFSGTTQFF
.,TRBJ1-2,.,TRBV28,TGTGCCAGCAGGGGGAGCTATGGCTACACCTTC,CASRGSYGYTF
TRBD2,TRBJ2-1,once,TRBV10-2,TGCGCCAGCAGTTTAGCGGGAGGCGATTACAATGAGCAGTTCTTC,CASSLAGGDYNEQFF
TRBD1,TRBJ2-3,.,TRBV28,TGTGCCAGCAGGTCCGTCTCCGGACAGGGGTCCAGGAATACGCAGTATTTT,CASRSVSGQGSRNTQYF
TRBD2,TRBJ2-3,.,TRBV29-1,TGCAGCGTGCAAATCGGGACTAGCAGTAGCACAGATACGCAGTATTTT,CSVQIGTSSSTDTQYF
TRBD1,TRBJ2-2,.,TRBV15,TGTGCCACCAGCAGGGACAGGGGGACGGGCGGGGAGCTGTTTTTT,CATSRDRGTGGELFF
TRBD1,TRBJ2-2,.,TRBV29-1,TGCAGCGTGCGGACAGGGAGAACCGGGGAGCTGTTTTTT,CSVRTGRTGELFF